One sample yielded the 23 T cell receptor beta chains listed below, sequenced in a study of shared clonotypes between healthy human individuals. Profiled with immunoSEQ multiplex PCR; TCRdb holds only in-frame clones, not every one. The table includes over a million clones, around three quarters detected once. The sequencing sample was made of memory CD4+ T cells from PBMCs. Subset meaning: CD45RA-negative fraction. These receptors were taken from a man between 18 and 35 years old in good health. Some clones in this sample may be carry-over from other donors' samples.

J is TRBJ1-4 and V is TRBV9; D unresolved. The V end lost 3 bases, the J end lost 4 bases, and 13 bases lay between the germline ends. The CDR3 covers 15 residues. Germline lookup yields CDR1 SGDLS and CDR2 YYNGEE. DNA for the CDR3: TGTGCCAGCAGCGGTTGGACTCAGTATAATGAAAAACTGTTTTTT. Protein: CASSGWTQYNEKLFF.

This chain joins TRBV10-2 and TRBJ2-1; 8 nucleotides align to TRBD2. With V trimmed by 8 bases and J by 3 bases, 3 bases remained unmatched. CDR1 is WSHSY, CDR2 SAAADI, per germline. CDR3 length: 13 residues. DNA of the CDR3: TGCGCCAGCCGTAGCGGGGTCTACAATGAGCAGTTCTTC. This translates into CASRSGVYNEQFF.

To note about this clone: Other DNA sequences in this sample translate to the same CDR3. The chain uses TRBV19 and TRBJ2-3, with 8 positions matching TRBD1. The CDR3 is 16 amino acids. Trimming took 1 base from V and 0 from J; bases not matched to a gene: 3. Germline V gene sequence: CDR1 LNHDA, CDR2 SQIVND (reference sequence). In DNA form, the CDR3 reads TGTGCCAGTAGTATAGTTACAGGGGGTAGCACAGATACGCAGTATTTT. Protein: CASSIVTGGSTDTQYF.

This clone was seen only a few times. A clone one base away is much larger, so this may be a read error. The genes are TRBV7-9 and TRBJ1-5; tentatively, D is TRBD1 (5 bases). The germline V gene encodes CDR1 SEHNR and CDR2 FQNEAQ (reference sequence). The CDR3 spans 13 residues. V gave up 1 base and J gave up 4 bases, with 5 bases separating them. CDR3 DNA: TGTGCCAGCAGCTTAGACAGGAATCAGCCCCAGCATTTT. As protein: CASSLDRNQPQHF.

The genes are TRBV6-4 and TRBJ2-3; 7 bases fit TRBD1. After removal of 8 bases from V and 2 bases from J, the junction contained 4 bases not matched to a gene. The CDR3 has 13 amino acids. Germline assignment: CDR1 MRHNA and CDR2 SNTAGT. CDR3 bases: TGTGCCAGCGCGAGGGGGCACACAGATACGCAGTATTTT. This gives the protein CASARGHTDTQYF.

V and J are TRBV6-1 and TRBJ1-2; TRBD1 might be the D (5 bases). This CDR3 is built from 14 residues. With 5 bases removed from V and 8 bases from J, the gap between germline ends came to 18 bases. Germline V gene sequence: CDR1 MNHNS, CDR2 SASEGT. The CDR3 nucleotides are TGTGCCAGCAGTAAACGAGAGGGGAGGGACGGCTACACCTTC. It specifies CASSKREGRDGYTF.

In this sample, this clone turned up once. The genes are TRBV7-2 and TRBJ1-2; unclear D gene. The germline V gene encodes CDR1 SGHTA and CDR2 FQGNSA. The CDR3 runs 13 residues. Between the trimmed V and J ends, which lost 5 bases and 7 bases, there was a span of 14 bases. For the CDR3, the DNA is TGTGCCAGCAGCCCAGGCGGGGTAGGTGGCTACACCTTC. Translated, it gives CASSPGGVGGYTF. Using reference TRBV7-2 and TRBJ1-2 for the parts outside the CDR3, the full variable domain is GAGVSQSPSNKVTEKGKDVELRCDPISGHTALYWYRQSLGQGLEFLIYFQGNSAPDKSGLPSDRFSAERTGGSVSTLTIQRTQQEDSAVYLCASSPGGVGGYTFGSGTRLTVV.

The chain employs TRBV28 and TRBJ2-7, with D uncertain. Deletions cut 3 bases from V and 1 base from J, with 7 bases between. The V gene's germline CDR1 is MDHEN and CDR2 SYDVKM. CDR3 length: 13 residues. The CDR3 DNA reads as TGTGCCAGCAGTTTTACAAATTCCTACGAGCAGTACTTC. Its translation: CASSFTNSYEQYF.

V gene TRBV29-1 combines with J gene TRBJ2-1, with 7 bases that match TRBD2. The CDR3 loop spans 16 amino acids. Germline V gene data show CDR1 as SQVTM and CDR2 as ANQGSEA. The trim removed 8 bases at V and 4 bases at J, leaving 17 bases unmatched. Here the CDR3 reads CSITPRERPGYNEQFF. In nucleotides, the CDR3 is TGCAGCATAACCCCGCGGGAGAGGCCGGGATACAATGAGCAGTTCTTC.

The V gene is TRBV4-1, the J gene TRBJ2-3, with D perhaps TRBD2 (6 bases). CDR3 length: 14 residues. Germline V gene sequence: CDR1 MGHRA, CDR2 YSYEKL. Deletions cut 6 bases from V and 4 bases from J, with 14 bases between. The CDR3 DNA reads as TGCGCCAGCAGAAGGACTACTCAACCAGATACGCAGTATTTT. Residues: CASRRTTQPDTQYF.

The rearrangement links TRBV9 to TRBJ1-1; D may be TRBD1 (5 bases). V lost 0 bases and J lost 1, with 7 bases in between. Germline CDR1 and CDR2: SGDLS and YYNGEE. This CDR3 is 14 amino acids long. The CDR3, as DNA: TGTGCCAGCAGCGTAGGGACACAGAACACTGAAGCTTTCTTT. This sequence encodes CASSVGTQNTEAFF.

This clone was recorded once. The chain uses TRBV28 and TRBJ2-3; 8 bases are shared with TRBD1. The V segment lost 6 bases and the J segment 3 bases; nucleotides outside the gene matches: 11. This CDR3 spans 16 amino acids. CDR1 and CDR2 (germline): MDHEN, SYDVKM. The CDR3 nucleotides are TGTGCCAGCAGGTACCGCAGGGGGCGTATGACAGATACGCAGTATTTT. Translating it yields CASRYRRGRMTDTQYF.

The gene calls are TRBV28 and TRBJ1-2, with D maybe TRBD1 (5 bases). The V and J ends lost 6 bases and 4 bases respectively, with 15 bases between them. Germline CDR1 MDHEN, CDR2 SYDVKM. The CDR3 runs to 14 residues. CDR3 region: CASRPFGGAYGYTF. The CDR3 coding sequence is TGTGCCAGCAGACCTTTTGGAGGGGCCTATGGCTACACCTTC.

The chain has TRBV30 and TRBJ1-2; D may be TRBD1 (5 bases). The germline V gene has CDR1 GTSNPN and CDR2 SVGIG (reference sequence). Between the trimmed V and J ends, which lost 5 bases and 8 bases, there was a span of 12 bases. There are 11 residues in the CDR3. The CDR3 DNA sequence: TGTGCCTGGGAAGGGACTCGGGGCTACACCTTC. Protein sequence: CAWEGTRGYTF.

The chain employs TRBV19 and TRBJ2-1; weak D call: TRBD1 (6 bases). Trimming removed 3 bases from V and 5 bases from J, with 8 bases in between. The CDR3 sequence is 13 residues long. Germline lookup yields CDR1 LNHDA and CDR2 SQIVND (reference sequence). CDR3 residues: CASSIGTNNEQFF. CDR3 DNA sequence: TGTGCCAGTAGTATCGGGACAAACAATGAGCAGTTCTTC.

The gene calls are TRBV28 and TRBJ1-5; D gene uncertain. With 6 bases removed from V and 3 bases from J, the gap between germline ends came to 21 bases. The CDR3 runs to 17 residues. Germline V lookup: CDR1 MDHEN, CDR2 SYDVKM. The CDR3 region has the DNA TGTGCCAGCAGAACCAGGACTCTGGGATCAGACAATCAGCCCCAGCATTTT. Translated: CASRTRTLGSDNQPQHF.

Here the CDR3 DNA reads TGTGCCAGCAGCTTAGGACTAGCGGGAGGCGGCGAGCAGTACTTC. It translates to CASSLGLAGGGEQYF. The chain joins TRBV7-2 to TRBJ2-7, with TRBD2 matching 13 bases. Germline assignment: CDR1 SGHTA and CDR2 FQGNSA. The CDR3 spans 15 residues. Trimming cost V 1 base and J 6 bases; bases outside gene matches: 3.

The chain employs TRBV27 and TRBJ2-5; no firm D call. The CDR3 sequence is 15 residues long. From germline, CDR1 is MNHEY and CDR2 SMNVEV (reference sequence). V lost 5 bases, J lost 5 bases, and 18 bases lay in between. CDR3 sequence: CASSPRILGRETQYF. In nucleotides, the CDR3 is TGTGCCAGCAGTCCCCGGATATTGGGTAGGGAGACCCAGTACTTC.

The chain carries TRBV6-1 and TRBJ2-7; maybe TRBD1 (5 bases). Germline CDR1 MNHNS, CDR2 SASEGT. Trimming shortened V by 5 bases and J by 3 bases, and 14 bases separated the two germline ends. This CDR3 has 14 amino acids. CDR3 DNA sequence: TGTGCCAGCAGTCCCTGGGGCCCCAACTACGAGCAGTACTTC. Amino acids: CASSPWGPNYEQYF.

The chain recombines TRBV4-3 with TRBJ2-1; the D gene could be TRBD1 or TRBD2 (5 bases each). Germline V gene sequence: CDR1 LGHNA, CDR2 YSLEER. V was shortened by 4 bases and J by 0 bases, with 13 bases between the two germline ends. CDR3 length equals 16 residues. The CDR3 loop is CASSPRGASSYNEQFF. The CDR3, as DNA: TGCGCCAGCAGCCCCAGAGGGGCGAGCTCCTACAATGAGCAGTTCTTC.

The chain is built from TRBV18 and TRBJ1-2; D may be TRBD1 (6 bases). Germline lookup yields CDR1 KGHSH and CDR2 LQKENI. This CDR3 is built from 15 residues. With 3 bases removed from V and 6 bases from J, the gap between germline ends came to 17 bases. CDR3 bases: TGTGCCAGCTCACCTCTAGGACAGCCAGGGGATGGCTACACCTTC. Its translation: CASSPLGQPGDGYTF.

V gene TRBV18 combines with J gene TRBJ1-3, with TRBD1 identical over 10 bases. From germline, CDR1 is KGHSH and CDR2 LQKENI. The CDR3 is 16 residues long. V was clipped by 0 bases and J by 5 bases; unmatched bases: 4. DNA for the CDR3: TGTGCCAGCTCACCACCAGGACAGGGGGAGAGAAACACCATATATTTT. It encodes CASSPPGQGERNTIYF.

The chain links TRBV5-1 to TRBJ2-7; 11 bases agree with TRBD2. The CDR3 sequence is 16 residues long. With 2 bases clipped from V and 7 bases from J, the junction kept 11 bases outside the gene matches. CDR1 and CDR2 from the germline V gene are SGHRS and YFSETQ. The CDR3 spells CASSLNLAGGSREQYF. The CDR3 nucleotides read TGCGCCAGCAGCTTAAACCTAGCGGGAGGATCGAGAGAGCAGTACTTC.